This TCR beta chain came from a study of technical replicates of blood from several donors. With 5 bases clipped from V and 9 bases from J, the junction kept 3 bases outside the gene matches. The CDR3 has 11 amino acids. Germline assignment: CDR1 DFQATT and CDR2 SNEGSKA (reference sequence). Method: immunoSEQ multiplex PCR; TCRdb's copy keeps in-frame clones and lacks some. Of 100,000 or so clones in the sample, about 95% were seen once. This receptor was identified in a human donor in good health. This chain links TRBV20-1 with TRBJ1-3; 8 bases match TRBD1. Sequencing used T cells isolated from PBMCs. This CDR3 is CSAYRGTTIYF. The DNA for the CDR3 is TGCAGTGCTTACAGGGGGACCACCATATATTTT.